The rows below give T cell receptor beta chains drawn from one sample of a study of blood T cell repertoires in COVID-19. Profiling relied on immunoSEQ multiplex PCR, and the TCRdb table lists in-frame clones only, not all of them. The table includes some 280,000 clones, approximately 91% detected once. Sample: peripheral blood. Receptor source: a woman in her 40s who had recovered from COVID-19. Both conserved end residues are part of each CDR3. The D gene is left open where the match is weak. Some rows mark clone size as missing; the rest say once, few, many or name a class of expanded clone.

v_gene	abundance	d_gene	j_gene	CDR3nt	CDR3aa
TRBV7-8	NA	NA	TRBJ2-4	TGTGCCAGCAGCGTTAAGCCTGGGGGCGGGGGAAACATTCAGTACTTC	CASSVKPGGGGNIQYF
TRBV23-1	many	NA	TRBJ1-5	TGCGCCAGCACCAAAGCGGGCCATATTCAGCCCCAGCATTTT	CASTKAGHIQPQHF
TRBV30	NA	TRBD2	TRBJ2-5	TGTGCCTGGAGAACCGGGACTAGCGGGAGGGAGACCCAGTACTTC	CAWRTGTSGRETQYF
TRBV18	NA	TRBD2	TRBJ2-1	TGTGCCAGCTCCCTTGGGGATAGCGGGATCGATGAGCAGTTCTTC	CASSLGDSGIDEQFF
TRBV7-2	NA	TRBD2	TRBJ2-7	TGTGCCAGCAGCTTAGTGGCTTCGGGACTAGCGGGAGCCCTCGAGCAGTACTTC	CASSLVASGLAGALEQYF
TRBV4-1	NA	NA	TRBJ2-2	TGCGCCAGCAGCAGACTAGATGGGACCGCCGGGGAGCTGTTTTTT	CASSRLDGTAGELFF
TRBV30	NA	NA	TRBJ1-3	TGTGCCTGGAGTGTAGACAGGTTCCCTGGAAACACCATATATTTT	CAWSVDRFPGNTIYF
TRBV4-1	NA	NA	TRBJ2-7	TGCGCCAGCAGCCAAGACCCAGTCTCCTACGAGCAGTACTTC	CASSQDPVSYEQYF
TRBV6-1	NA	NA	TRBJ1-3	TGTGCCAGCAGTGATTATTCGGCGGGGAGGTCTGGAAACACCATATATTTT	CASSDYSAGRSGNTIYF
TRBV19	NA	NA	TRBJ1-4	TGTGCCAGTAGTATGGGGCGAACTAATGAAAAACTGTTTTTT	CASSMGRTNEKLFF
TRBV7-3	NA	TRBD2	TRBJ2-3	TGTGCCAGCAGCCCCCAGGTAGCGGGAGCAGATACGCAGTATTTT	CASSPQVAGADTQYF
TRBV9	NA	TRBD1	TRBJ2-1	TGTGCCAGCAGCCGGACAGGGGTAGGCTACAATGAGCAGTTCTTC	CASSRTGVGYNEQFF
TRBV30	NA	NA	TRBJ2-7	TGTGCCTGGAGCCGGGGGAGCCCCTACGAGCAGTACTTC	CAWSRGSPYEQYF
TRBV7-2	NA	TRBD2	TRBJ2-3	TGTGCCAGCAGCTTAGGTGGGGCTAGCGGGGCCACAGATACGCAGTATTTT	CASSLGGASGATDTQYF
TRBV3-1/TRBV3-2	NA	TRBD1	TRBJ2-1	TGTGCCAGCAGCCAAGAACAGGGGGACTACAATGAGCAGTTCTTC	CASSQEQGDYNEQFF
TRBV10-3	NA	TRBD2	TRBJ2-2	TGTGCCATCAGTGGGGGAGGTTCTAGCGGGATATCCGACGGGGAGCTGTTTTTT	CAISGGGSSGISDGELFF
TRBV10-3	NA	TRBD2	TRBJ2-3	TGTGCCATCAGAGCCGGACTAGCCCTAGATACGCAGTATTTT	CAIRAGLALDTQYF
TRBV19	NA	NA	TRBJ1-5	TGTGCCAGTAGTGGGCAGGGCGGCAATCAGCCCCAGCATTTT	CASSGQGGNQPQHF
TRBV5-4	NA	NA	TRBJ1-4	TGTGCCAGCAGCTCGTTAGGGGCAACTAATGAAAAACTGTTTTTT	CASSSLGATNEKLFF
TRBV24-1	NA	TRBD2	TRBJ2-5	TGTGCCACCAGTGACCGGACTAGCTCTGAGACCCAGTACTTC	CATSDRTSSETQYF
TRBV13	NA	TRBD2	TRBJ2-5	TGTGCCAGCAACCGCCGGACGGGAGGTGGAGAGACCCAGTACTTC	CASNRRTGGGETQYF
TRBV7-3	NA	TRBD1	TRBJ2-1	TGTGCCAGCAGTTCCGGGACAGGGATGGACAATGAGCAGTTCTTC	CASSSGTGMDNEQFF
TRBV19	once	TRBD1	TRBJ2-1	TGTGCCAGTAGTCCAGCCGGGACAGCGGCAAAGAATGAGCAGTTCTTC	CASSPAGTAAKNEQFF
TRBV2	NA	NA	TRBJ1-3	TGTGCCAGCAGCAGGGAATCCTCTGGAAACACCATATATTTT	CASSRESSGNTIYF
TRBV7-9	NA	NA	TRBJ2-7	TGTGCCAGCATAGGACTTGACTCCTACGAGCAGTACTTC	CASIGLDSYEQYF
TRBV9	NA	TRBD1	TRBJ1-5	TGTGCCAGCAGCGGTCCGGGACAGAAATCGGACAGCAATCAGCCCCAGCATTTT	CASSGPGQKSDSNQPQHF
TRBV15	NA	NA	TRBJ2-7	TGTGCCACCAGCCCCAGGTTCTCCTACGAGCAGTACTTC	CATSPRFSYEQYF
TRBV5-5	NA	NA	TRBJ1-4	TGTGCCAGCAGCTTAAATCGCCCGAGCACTAATGAAAAACTGTTTTTT	CASSLNRPSTNEKLFF
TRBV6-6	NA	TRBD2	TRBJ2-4	TGTGCCAGCAGTTTGACTAGCGGGAACAACATTCAGTACTTC	CASSLTSGNNIQYF
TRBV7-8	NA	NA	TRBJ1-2	TGTGCCAGCAGTCAGGTCGGGGACTATGGCTACACCTTC	CASSQVGDYGYTF
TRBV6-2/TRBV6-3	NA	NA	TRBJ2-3	TGTGCCAGCAGTTACTCATCGGGAGTCGCAGATACGCAGTATTTT	CASSYSSGVADTQYF
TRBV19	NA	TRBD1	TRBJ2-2	TGTGCCAGTTCCGGGACAGGGGCCACCGGGGAGCTGTTTTTT	CASSGTGATGELFF
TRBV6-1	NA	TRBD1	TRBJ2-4	TGTGCCAGCAGTGAAGAGGGGGACAGAGAAAACATTCAGTACTTC	CASSEEGDRENIQYF
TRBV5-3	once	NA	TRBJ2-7	TGTGCCAGACGATGGGGGCCACGCACGATACTCAGACGGCGAATCGACGAGCAGTACTTC	CARRWGPRTILRRRIDEQYF
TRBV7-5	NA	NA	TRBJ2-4	TGTGTCAGAAGCGAAGGGACTAGCGGGAGGAAAAACATTCAGTACTTC	CVRSEGTSGRKNIQYF
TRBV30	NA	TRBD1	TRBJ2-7	TGTGCCTGGAGTCGGACAGGGGGGGCCTACGAGCAGTACTTC	CAWSRTGGAYEQYF
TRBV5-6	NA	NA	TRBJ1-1	TGTGCCAGCAGCTTAAGGGGCACTGAAGCTTTCTTT	CASSLRGTEAFF
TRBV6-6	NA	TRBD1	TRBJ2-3	TGTGCCAGCAGCCGTATCCAGGGGGTGGGCACAGATACGCAGTATTTT	CASSRIQGVGTDTQYF
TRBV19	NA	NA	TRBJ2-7	TGTGCCAGTAGTCCGGCCCCGGGAGCGAATTACGAGCAGTACTTC	CASSPAPGANYEQYF
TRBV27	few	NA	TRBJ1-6	TGTGCCAGCAGTCTCTCAGGGTTTAATTCACCCCTCCACTTT	CASSLSGFNSPLHF
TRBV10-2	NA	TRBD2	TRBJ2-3	TGCGCCAGCACACTAGCGTCTAGCACAGATACGCAGTATTTT	CASTLASSTDTQYF
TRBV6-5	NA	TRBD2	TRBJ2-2	TGTGCCAGCAGTATGGGACTAGAGAACACCGGGGAGCTGTTTTTT	CASSMGLENTGELFF
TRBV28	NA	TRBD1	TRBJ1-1	TGTGCCAGCAGATCAGTAACGACAGGGAGGAACACTGAAGCTTTCTTT	CASRSVTTGRNTEAFF
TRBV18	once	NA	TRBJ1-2	TGTGCCAGCTCACCACCTTTCGGGGGGAACTATGGCTACACCTTC	CASSPPFGGNYGYTF
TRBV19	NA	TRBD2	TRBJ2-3	TGTGCCAGTAGTATAGGAGCGGGACGCACAGATACGCAGTATTTT	CASSIGAGRTDTQYF
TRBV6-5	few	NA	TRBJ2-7	TGTGCCAGCAGGCCAGCGAGCTCCTACGAGCAGTACTTC	CASRPASSYEQYF
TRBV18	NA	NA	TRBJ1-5	TGTGCCAGCTCACCGTGGCGGGGGACTGATCAGCCCCAGCATTTT	CASSPWRGTDQPQHF
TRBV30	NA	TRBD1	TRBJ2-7	TGTGCCTGGAGTGTGGGACAGGGGGCTTCCTACGAGCAGTACTTC	CAWSVGQGASYEQYF
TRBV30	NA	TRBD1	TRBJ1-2	TGTGCCTGGAGTGGACAGGGAGCTTCTAGCTATGGCTACACCTTC	CAWSGQGASSYGYTF
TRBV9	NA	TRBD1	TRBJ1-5	TGTGCCAGCAGCGCTGGGACAGATAGCAATCAGCCCCAGCATTTT	CASSAGTDSNQPQHF
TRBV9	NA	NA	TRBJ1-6	TGTGCCAGCAGCGGACCTCAGGGGCCGGCCTATAATTCACCCCTCCACTTT	CASSGPQGPAYNSPLHF
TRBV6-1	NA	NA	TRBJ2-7	TGTGCCAGCAGTGAATTCGGGACTGCCTACGAGCAGTACTTC	CASSEFGTAYEQYF
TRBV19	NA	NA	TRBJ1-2	TGTGCCAGTAGTACCTCCTACAGCCTCATCAGCTATGGCTACACCTTC	CASSTSYSLISYGYTF
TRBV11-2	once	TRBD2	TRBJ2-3	TGTGCCAGCAGCTTAGCCCTAGCGGGAGTGGTTACGCAGTATTTT	CASSLALAGVVTQYF
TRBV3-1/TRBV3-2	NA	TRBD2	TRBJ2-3	TGTGCCAGCAGCCCTACTAGCGGGGGGCCAGATACGCAGTATTTT	CASSPTSGGPDTQYF
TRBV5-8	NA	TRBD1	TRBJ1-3	TGTGCCAGCAGCCCGCCGGGACAGGGAGCAAACACCATATATTTT	CASSPPGQGANTIYF
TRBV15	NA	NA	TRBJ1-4	TGTGCCACCAGCAGGGGGACAAAAAATGAAAAACTGTTTTTT	CATSRGTKNEKLFF
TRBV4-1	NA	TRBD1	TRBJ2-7	TGCGCCAGCAGCCAGGCACAGGGGGCAAGGTACGAGCAGTACTTC	CASSQAQGARYEQYF
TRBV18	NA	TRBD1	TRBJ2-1	TGTGCCAGCTCACCTCCGGCGACAGGGGGCAATGAGCAGTTCTTC	CASSPPATGGNEQFF
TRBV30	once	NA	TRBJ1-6	TGTGCCTGGACCCGGACAGCCCTAAATTCACCCCTCCACTTT	CAWTRTALNSPLHF